One T cell receptor (beta chain) is described in this entry. The germline V gene has CDR1 SQVTM and CDR2 ANQGSEA. This CDR3 has 15 residues. V was clipped by 6 bases and J by 3 bases; unmatched bases: 9. This sample was included in a study of blood T cell repertoires in COVID-19. Original processing notes: Amplification of reference gene primers provided the estimated nucleated cell counts. TCRdb's table, derived via immunoSEQ multiplex PCR, lists solely in-frame clones and lacks some. That table supplies the V and J calls and clone size; D and trimming were determined from the DNA. Here the sample spans about 300,000 clones, 85% being singletons.

J is TRBJ1-5 and V is TRBV29-1; 9 nucleotides agree with TRBD1. The TCR originated in a woman aged 45-60 years who had recovered from COVID-19. Sequenced input: PBMCs or T cells enriched from blood (not recorded which). In DNA form, the CDR3 reads TGCAGCGTCAAACCGGGACAGGGCCCCAATCAGCCCCAGCATTTT. It yields the protein CSVKPGQGPNQPQHF.